This paragraph reports one T cell receptor (beta chain). Clones were read by immunoSEQ multiplex PCR, and TCRdb kept only the in-frame ones, dropping some. This sample has approximately 300,000 clones, with 75% to 90% found just once. Individuals aged roughly 18 to 95 years were recruited from roughly 22 US areas. V gave up 6 bases and J gave up 4 bases, with 16 bases separating them. CDR3 length equals 14 residues. Germline CDR1 reads SSHAT; CDR2 reads FNYEAQ (reference sequence). These data come from a study of blood T cell repertoires in COVID-19. The receptor was derived from a woman younger than 45 who had recovered from COVID-19. Sequences were obtained from PBMCs or T cells enriched from blood (not recorded which). J is TRBJ2-7 and V is TRBV7-7; maybe TRBD1 (6 bases). DNA for the CDR3: TGTGCCAGCAGGTTAACCGGGACAAGTTACGAGCAGTACTTC. It encodes CASRLTGTSYEQYF.